These T cell receptor beta chains were read from a single sample in a study of shared clonotypes between healthy human individuals. Method: immunoSEQ multiplex PCR; TCRdb's copy keeps in-frame clones and lacks some. The profile covers around 600,000 clones, with roughly 95% appearing a single time and approximately 0.12% taken by the ten largest. Input material: naive CD8+ T cells sorted from blood. The receptors derive from a woman aged 25 to 39 in good health. The CDR3 runs from the conserved cysteine through the conserved F or W. D genes are given only for firm matches. Expanded clones are given a class, and other clones once, few, many or no size at all.

TGTGCCAGCAGCTTTTCGGACACATTCTACGAGCAGTACTTC CASSFSDTFYEQYF . TRBV13 . TRBJ2-7
TGTGCCAGCAGGAGGAACGCCTTCGGGGGGATTAGCGGGAAAGAGACCCAGTACTTC CASRRNAFGGISGKETQYF TRBD2 TRBV27 . TRBJ2-5
TGTGCCACGAGCAGCTCCTACGAGCAGTACTTC CATSSSYEQYF . TRBV19 . TRBJ2-7
TGTGCCAGCAGTCGGACTAGCGGGAGGTTGGGCCCAAACAATGAGCAGTTCTTC CASSRTSGRLGPNNEQFF TRBD2 TRBV11-2 . TRBJ2-1
TGTGCCAGCAGCTCGGGACTAGCAAACGAGCAGTACTTC CASSSGLANEQYF TRBD2 TRBV5-8 . TRBJ2-7
TGTGCCAGCTCGACAGGGATTGGGGGGAATCAGCCCCAGCATTTT CASSTGIGGNQPQHF TRBD1 TRBV18 once TRBJ1-5
TGTGCCAGCGCCCCTGGGGCGGGAGGGTATCGAGACGAGCAGTACTTC CASAPGAGGYRDEQYF TRBD2 TRBV7-9 . TRBJ2-7
TGTGCCAGCAGTCGGGACAGCTCAACTAATGAAAAACTGTTTTTT CASSRDSSTNEKLFF TRBD1 TRBV27 . TRBJ1-4
TGTGCCAGCAGCCCGGGACCGAACCTGGGGGAGACCCAGTACTTC CASSPGPNLGETQYF . TRBV6-4 . TRBJ2-5
TGTGCCAGCAGCTTGGTGGGAGGAGAGACCCAGTACTTC CASSLVGGETQYF . TRBV7-9 . TRBJ2-5
TGTGCCAGCAGCGTAGGGCTAGCGGGAGTCGAGCAGTACTTC CASSVGLAGVEQYF TRBD2 TRBV9 . TRBJ2-7
TGTGCCAGCAGCCACGTCCTAAACACTGAAGCTTTCTTT CASSHVLNTEAFF . TRBV7-9 . TRBJ1-1
TGTGCCAGCAGTGGTAGCGTGTCAGGAGACCCATACGAGCAGTACTTC CASSGSVSGDPYEQYF . TRBV2 . TRBJ2-7
TGTGCCAGCAGCTTCCTGGGGAAGGGCTATGGCTACACCTTC CASSFLGKGYGYTF . TRBV11-2 . TRBJ1-2
TGTGCCAGCAGCTTAGTTAGCGGGGGCCTCTCCTACGAGCAGTACTTC CASSLVSGGLSYEQYF TRBD2 TRBV7-9 . TRBJ2-7
TGTGCCATCAGCCAGGGGAGCGGGAGGCTATTATACAATGAGCAGTTCTTC CAISQGSGRLLYNEQFF TRBD2 TRBV10-3 . TRBJ2-1
TGTGCCAGCAGTACTGTCCTGGAGGTCTCCTACGAGCAGTACTTC CASSTVLEVSYEQYF . TRBV28 . TRBJ2-7
TGTGCCAGCAGTGTCGCGACAGGGGCCCCGATCGAGCAGTACTTC CASSVATGAPIEQYF TRBD1 TRBV6-1 . TRBJ2-7
TGTGCCAGCAGTTTGACAATGCTAGGAACTGAAGCTTTCTTT CASSLTMLGTEAFF . TRBV27 . TRBJ1-1
TGCGCCAGCAGCTTGTCAGGGAACTCCTACGAGCAGTACTTC CASSLSGNSYEQYF . TRBV5-1 once TRBJ2-7
TGTGCCAGCAGCCGAGATCAAAGACTTTACACAGATACGCAGTATTTT CASSRDQRLYTDTQYF . TRBV16 . TRBJ2-3
TGTGCCAGCAGTGACGTCCGGACAGGGCCCTACGAGCAGTACTTC CASSDVRTGPYEQYF TRBD1 TRBV6-1 . TRBJ2-7
TGTGCCTGGAGTGTTTTCGCGGGAGCGTACAATGAGCAGTTCTTC CAWSVFAGAYNEQFF TRBD2 TRBV30 . TRBJ2-1
TGTGCCAGCAGTGAGGGGGAACTAACCCCGGGGACAGAAAAATCTAGCACAGATACGCAGTATTTT CASSEGELTPGTEKSSTDTQYF TRBD1 TRBV2 . TRBJ2-3
TGTGCCAGCAGTGGCGGCCCTCGGGGCGGGGAGCTGTTTTTT CASSGGPRGGELFF . TRBV27 . TRBJ2-2
TGCGCCAGCAGCTTGGCCGGACTAGCGGGATTGGTGGAGACCCAGTACTTC CASSLAGLAGLVETQYF TRBD2 TRBV5-1 . TRBJ2-5
TGTGCCAGCAGCTTAGCCGCGGGGGCGCGGTACGAGCAGTACTTC CASSLAAGARYEQYF . TRBV7-9 . TRBJ2-7
TGTGCCATCAGTGAGCCCGGGGTTAATCAGCCCCAGCATTTT CAISEPGVNQPQHF . TRBV10-3 . TRBJ1-5
TGTGCCAACACACTCTCTGATCCAATAGCGGGAGGGACCAGGAATACGCAGTATTTT CANTLSDPIAGGTRNTQYF TRBD2 TRBV27 . TRBJ2-3
TGTGCCAGCAGACACCGGGACAGGGAGGACTATGGCTACACCTTC CASRHRDREDYGYTF TRBD1 TRBV6-5 . TRBJ1-2
TGCAGCGCGAACAGAGGGCGGAACACCGGGGAGCTGTTTTTT CSANRGRNTGELFF . TRBV29-1 . TRBJ2-2
TGTGCCAGTAGTATAGGGGCGTCCGAGCAGTACTTC CASSIGASEQYF . TRBV19 . TRBJ2-7
TGTGCCAGCAGGGTTCCCAAGGCGGGCACCGGGGAGCTGTTTTTT CASRVPKAGTGELFF . TRBV2 . TRBJ2-2
TGTGCCAGCACCCCCAACCCGACATACTCTGGAAACACCATATATTTT CASTPNPTYSGNTIYF . TRBV7-9 once TRBJ1-3
TGTGCCAGCAGCATAACGGCCGGTTGGAACACTGAAGCTTTCTTT CASSITAGWNTEAFF . TRBV11-2 . TRBJ1-1